Following are 4 T cell receptor beta chains from one sample sequenced in a study of T cell responses to AZD1222 COVID-19 vaccine. Method: immunoSEQ multiplex PCR; TCRdb's copy keeps in-frame clones and lacks some. This table holds some 55,000 clones, nearly 90% found once. The material was peripheral blood, obtained on day 0 of AZD1222 vaccination. These receptors originate from an adult in good health.

The genes are TRBV9 and TRBJ2-1, with 7 bases lining up with TRBD1. This CDR3 spans 15 amino acids. Germline CDR1 reads SGDLS; CDR2 reads YYNGEE. Trimming removed 0 bases from V and 3 bases from J; junction bases left unmatched: 3. CDR3 in amino acids: CASSVDRGHYNEQFF. The CDR3 DNA reads as TGTGCCAGCAGCGTAGACAGGGGCCACTACAATGAGCAGTTCTTC.

This chain joins TRBV11-2 and TRBJ2-3; possibly TRBD2 for D (5 bases). V was trimmed by 0 bases and J by 10 bases, leaving 17 bases between them. Germline V gene data show CDR1 as SGHAT and CDR2 as FQNNGV. The CDR3 has 15 residues. CDR3 sequence (DNA): TGTGCCAGCAGCTTAGATTTATACACCGGGCGGGCGCAGTATTTT. Its protein product is CASSLDLYTGRAQYF. The variable domain in full, completed from reference TRBV11-2 and TRBJ2-3, reads EAGVAQSPRYKIIEKRQSVAFWCNPISGHATLYWYQQILGQGPKLLIQFQNNGVVDDSQLPKDRFSAERLKGVDSTLKIQPAKLEDSAVYLCASSLDLYTGRAQYFGPGTRLTVL.

This rearrangement joins TRBV24-1 to TRBJ1-5; the D is unclear. The germline V gene has CDR1 KGHDR and CDR2 SFDVKD. CDR3 size: 14 residues. Trimming cost V 4 bases and J 3 bases, with 9 bases left between them. The CDR3 reads CATSDQAYNQPQHF. CDR3 in DNA: TGTGCCACCAGTGACCAGGCCTACAATCAGCCCCAGCATTTT.

The genes are TRBV5-6 and TRBJ1-5, with D maybe TRBD1 (5 bases). CDR3 size: 15 residues. CDR1 is SGHDT and CDR2 is YYEEEE in the germline V gene. Trimming pared 3 bases from V and 3 bases from J, leaving 13 bases between. The CDR3 region is CASSSLTALNQPQHF. Here the CDR3 DNA reads TGTGCCAGCAGCTCGCTGACAGCGCTCAATCAGCCCCAGCATTTT.